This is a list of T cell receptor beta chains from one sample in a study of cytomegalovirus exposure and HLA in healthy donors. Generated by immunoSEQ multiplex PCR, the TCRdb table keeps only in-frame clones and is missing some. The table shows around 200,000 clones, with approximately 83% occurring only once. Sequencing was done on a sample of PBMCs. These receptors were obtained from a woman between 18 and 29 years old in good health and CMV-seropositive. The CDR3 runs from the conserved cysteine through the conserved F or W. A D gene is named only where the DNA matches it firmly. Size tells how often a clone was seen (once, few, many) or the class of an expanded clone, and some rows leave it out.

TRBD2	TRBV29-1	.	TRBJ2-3	CSALKRGESTDTQYF	TGCAGCGCCCTGAAGCGGGGGGAAAGCACAGATACGCAGTATTTT
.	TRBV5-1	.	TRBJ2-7	CASSLDSASLYEQYF	TGCGCCAGCAGCCTGGACAGTGCGTCCCTATACGAGCAGTACTTC
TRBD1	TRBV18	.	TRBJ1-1	CASSPRDRGSNTEAFF	TGTGCCAGCTCACCGAGGGACAGGGGTTCAAACACTGAAGCTTTCTTT
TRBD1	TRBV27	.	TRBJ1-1	CASSQDRAGTEAFF	TGTGCCAGCAGTCAGGACAGGGCGGGCACTGAAGCTTTCTTT
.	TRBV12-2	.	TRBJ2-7	CASRSTGTGLFYEQYF	TGTGCAAGTCGCTCTACCGGGACAGGGCTTTTTTACGAGCAGTACTTC
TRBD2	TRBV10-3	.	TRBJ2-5	CAIMASGGEETQYF	TGTGCCATCATGGCTAGCGGGGGGGAAGAGACCCAGTACTTC
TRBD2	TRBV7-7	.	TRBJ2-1	CASSLTRGVSSYNEQFF	TGTGCCAGCAGCTTAACTCGGGGGGTGAGCTCCTACAATGAGCAGTTCTTC
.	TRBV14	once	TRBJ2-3	CASSQGLTNTDTQYF	TGTGCCAGCAGCCAAGGACTAACTAACACAGATACGCAGTATTTT
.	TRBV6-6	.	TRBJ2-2	CASNPRDKDTGELFF	TGTGCCAGCAATCCCCGGGACAAGGACACCGGGGAGCTGTTTTTT
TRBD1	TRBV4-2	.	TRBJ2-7	CASSLHRGLDEQYF	TGTGCCAGCAGCCTCCACAGGGGGCTGGACGAGCAGTACTTC
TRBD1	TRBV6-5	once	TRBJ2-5	CASSLSGGGKEETQYF	TGTGCCAGCAGTTTATCAGGGGGCGGAAAGGAAGAGACCCAGTACTTC
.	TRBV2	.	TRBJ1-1	CASTTGGQNTEAFF	TGTGCCAGCACCACTGGAGGCCAGAACACTGAAGCTTTCTTT
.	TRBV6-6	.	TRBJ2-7	CASSPLGPYEQYF	TGTGCCAGCAGCCCACTGGGGCCCTACGAGCAGTACTTC
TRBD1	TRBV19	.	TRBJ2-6	CASSIGTVNVLTF	TGTGCCAGTAGTATTGGGACAGTGAACGTCCTGACTTTC
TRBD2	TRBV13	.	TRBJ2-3	CASSFNSGGDPDTQYF	TGTGCCAGCAGCTTCAATAGCGGGGGGGACCCAGATACGCAGTATTTT
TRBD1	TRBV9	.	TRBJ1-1	CASSSVSGTGGFGTEAFF	TGTGCCAGCAGCTCAGTCTCCGGGACAGGGGGCTTCGGCACTGAAGCTTTCTTT
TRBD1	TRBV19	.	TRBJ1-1	CASSKGNRGLGEAFF	TGTGCCAGTAGTAAGGGGAACAGGGGGCTGGGTGAAGCTTTCTTT
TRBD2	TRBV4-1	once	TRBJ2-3	CASSQALAGITDTQYF	TGCGCCAGCAGCCAAGCACTAGCGGGGATCACAGATACGCAGTATTTT
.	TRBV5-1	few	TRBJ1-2	CASSWGDNARGYTF	TGCGCCAGCAGCTGGGGGGATAACGCTAGAGGCTACACCTTC
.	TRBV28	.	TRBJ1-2	CASKEGLENGYTF	TGTGCCAGCAAGGAGGGGCTGGAAAATGGCTACACCTTC
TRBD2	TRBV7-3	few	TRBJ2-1	CASSELAGASYNEQFF	TGTGCCAGCAGCGAACTAGCGGGGGCCTCCTACAATGAGCAGTTCTTC
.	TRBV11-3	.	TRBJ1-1	CASSFRGVVPSEAFF	TGTGCCAGCAGCTTCAGGGGTGTGGTGCCCTCTGAAGCTTTCTTT
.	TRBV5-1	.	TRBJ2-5	CASSFGGTQYF	TGCGCCAGCAGCTTCGGGGGGACCCAGTACTTC
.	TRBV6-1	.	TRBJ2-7	CASSEARGSGNYEQYF	TGTGCCAGCAGTGAAGCGCGAGGGTCCGGCAACTACGAGCAGTACTTC